These 28 T cell receptor beta chains were all obtained from the same sample, sequenced in a study of CD8 T cells in Susac syndrome. RNA was extracted with the RNeasy kit, and a quantity of about 0.45 to 1 ug was reverse transcribed using random hexamers. TCRdb called the immunoSEQ multiplex PCR reads again in MiXCR, with one record for every CDR3 protein. The top ten clones hold 0.095% of a sample with around 230,000 distinct CDR3 sequences, approximately 95% of them seen once. Material: CD4+ T cells from PBMCs. The receptors originated from a human donor with multiple sclerosis.

J is TRBJ1-1 and V is TRBV6-4; D is undetermined. The CDR3 covers 13 residues. V lost 4 bases, J lost 3 bases, and 9 bases lay in between. Per the germline V gene, CDR1 is MRHNA and CDR2 is SNTAGT. The CDR3 is CASSARYDTEAFF. The CDR3 nucleotides are TGTGCCAGCAGTGCACGGTATGACACTGAAGCTTTCTTT.

This rearrangement joins TRBV3-1 to TRBJ2-7, with unresolved D. CDR3 size: 13 residues. V lost 1 base and J 5 bases, leaving 9 bases between the germline ends. CDR1 and CDR2 (germline): LGHDT, YNNKEL (reference sequence). The CDR3 sequence: CASSQVGVDEQYF. The CDR3, as DNA: TGTGCCAGCAGCCAAGTGGGCGTCGACGAGCAGTACTTC.

The chain joins TRBV6-5 to TRBJ1-2, with 8 bases lining up with TRBD1. This CDR3 region has 14 residues. J gave up 8 bases and V 2 bases, and 7 bases lay outside the gene matches. Per germline, CDR1 MNHEY and CDR2 SVGAGI. This CDR3 reads CASSYSGQGGGYTF. The CDR3 bases are TGTGCCAGCAGTTACAGTGGACAGGGTGGGGGCTACACCTTC.

The chain has TRBV6-5 and TRBJ2-1; TRBD1 agrees at 11 bases. J gave up 15 bases and V 6 bases, and 4 bases lay outside the gene matches. Germline V gene sequence: CDR1 MNHEY, CDR2 SVGAGI. This CDR3 has 11 residues. The CDR3 is CASRGDRGTFF. CDR3 in DNA: TGTGCCAGCAGAGGGGACAGGGGGACGTTCTTC.

This chain uses TRBV30 with TRBJ2-2; the D is unclear. Germline V CDR1 and CDR2: GTSNPN, SVGIG (reference sequence). V shed 2 bases and J shed 7 bases, with 5 bases lying between them. CDR3 length equals 11 residues. CDR3 residues: CAWSIYGELFF. DNA of the CDR3: TGTGCCTGGAGTATCTACGGGGAGCTGTTTTTT.

A word on this clonotype: This may arise from a read error, as a much more abundant clone is one base away. The rearrangement uses TRBV5-6 and TRBJ2-3; no firm D call. This CDR3 region has 12 residues. The V gene lost 0 bases and the J gene lost 4 bases, with 3 bases spanning the gap. The germline V gene encodes CDR1 SGHDT and CDR2 YYEEEE. In DNA, the CDR3 is TGTGCCAGCAGCTTGGGGTCAGATACGCAGTATTTT. The encoded protein is CASSLGSDTQYF.

This CDR3 is CASSLDTGGLETQYF. The CDR3 nucleotides read TGTGCCAGCAGCTTGGACACAGGGGGCCTAGAGACCCAGTACTTC. This sequence joins TRBV5-6 and TRBJ2-5; 9 bases fit TRBD1. The germline gives CDR1 SGHDT, CDR2 YYEEEE. The V gene end was trimmed by 0 bases and the J gene end by 4 bases; junction bases not matched to a gene: 4. The CDR3 runs to 15 residues. The full variable domain, completed using reference TRBV5-6 and TRBJ2-5, is DAGVTQSPTHLIKTRGQQVTLRCSPKSGHDTVSWYQQALGQGPQFIFQYYEEEERQRGNFPDRFSGHQFPNYSSELNVNALLLGDSALYLCASSLDTGGLETQYFGPGTRLLVL.

This clonotype was seen a single time. The chain employs TRBV7-9 and TRBJ2-5; either TRBD1 or TRBD2 may fit D (6 bases each). CDR3 length: 14 amino acids. V was cut by 4 bases and J by 3 bases, with 12 bases left in between. CDR1 SEHNR and CDR2 FQNEAQ come from the germline V gene (reference sequence). The CDR3 nucleotides are TGTGCCAGCAGCTCCCCGAGGGGGGAAGAGACCCAGTACTTC. Encoded protein: CASSSPRGEETQYF.

This chain connects TRBV3-1 to TRBJ1-5; D ambiguous. CDR1 and CDR2 (germline): LGHDT, YNNKEL (reference sequence). V was trimmed by 0 bases and J by 0 bases, leaving 9 bases between them. The CDR3 consists of 16 residues. The chain's CDR3 is CASSQDPVASNQPQHF. The CDR3 DNA follows: TGTGCCAGCAGCCAAGATCCGGTTGCTAGCAATCAGCCCCAGCATTTT.

This chain joins TRBV3-1 and TRBJ2-5, with 10 bases matching TRBD2. Losses at the gene ends were 4 bases for V and 2 bases for J; bases not matched to a gene: 13. This CDR3 contains 18 residues. Germline assignment: CDR1 LGHDT and CDR2 YNNKEL (reference sequence). In DNA form, the CDR3 reads TGTGCCAGCAGCCCCAGGAGATCGAGCGGGAGGGGGCAAGAGACCCAGTACTTC. Its protein product is CASSPRRSSGRGQETQYF.

CDR3 sequence (DNA): TGCAGTGCTCAGGGGGGTGCCAACGTCCTGACTTTC. This sequence encodes CSAQGGANVLTF. The V gene is TRBV20-1, the J gene TRBJ2-6; perhaps TRBD1 as D (7 bases). The CDR3 runs to 12 residues. Looked up from germline, CDR1 is DFQATT and CDR2 is SNEGSKA (reference sequence). Trimming took 5 bases from V and 7 from J, leaving 9 bases between them.

This rearrangement joins TRBV28 to TRBJ2-7; D perhaps matches TRBD1 (6 bases). V shed 8 bases and J shed 6 bases, with 17 bases lying between them. Per germline, CDR1 MDHEN and CDR2 SYDVKM. There are 13 residues in the CDR3. As DNA, the CDR3 is TGTGCCAGCTCTTTCCAGGGGAGTGGCGAGCAGTACTTC. This gives the protein CASSFQGSGEQYF.

This chain joins TRBV6-5 and TRBJ2-7, with D maybe TRBD2 (5 bases). V lost 6 bases, J lost 3 bases, and 18 bases lay in between. The CDR3 consists of 15 residues. From germline, CDR1 is MNHEY and CDR2 SVGAGI. CDR3 sequence: CASSRLGLSYYEQYF. The DNA of the CDR3 is TGTGCCAGCAGCCGCCTAGGACTCTCCTACTACGAGCAGTACTTC.

V and J are TRBV5-4 and TRBJ1-2; D gene unclear. Germline V gene data show CDR1 as SGHNT and CDR2 as YYREEE (reference sequence). This CDR3 comprises 14 residues. V was trimmed by 0 bases and J by 8 bases, leaving 14 bases between them. CDR3 nucleotides: TGTGCCAGCAGCTTGGAGTCGGTGCCATTGGGCTACACCTTC. This gives the protein CASSLESVPLGYTF.

V gene TRBV20-1 combines with J gene TRBJ2-1; D remains ambiguous. CDR1 and CDR2 from the germline V gene are DFQATT and SNEGSKA (reference sequence). V lost 0 bases and J lost 5, with 11 bases in between. This CDR3 contains 14 residues. The CDR3 sequence: CSAREVRQNNEQFF. DNA of the CDR3: TGCAGTGCTAGAGAGGTGCGGCAAAACAATGAGCAGTTCTTC.

This chain connects TRBV20-1 to TRBJ2-1, with D perhaps TRBD2 (6 bases). Trimming removed 0 bases from V and 6 bases from J, with 15 bases in between. This CDR3 contains 15 residues. Germline assignment: CDR1 DFQATT and CDR2 SNEGSKA (reference sequence). The CDR3 here is CSARDRPGALNEQFF. The CDR3 DNA reads TGCAGTGCTAGAGACCGGCCGGGAGCCCTCAATGAGCAGTTCTTC.

This clonotype was recorded a few times. The V gene is TRBV20-1, the J gene TRBJ2-3; TRBD1 aligns across 8 bases. With V trimmed by 0 bases and J by 3 bases, 5 bases remained unmatched. Germline values: CDR1 DFQATT, CDR2 SNEGSKA (reference sequence). The CDR3 covers 15 residues. DNA of the CDR3: TGCAGTGCTAGAGATCCGAGGACAGGGACAGATACGCAGTATTTT. Its protein product is CSARDPRTGTDTQYF.

With regard to this clonotype: Germline and junction disagree at one end, which may indicate a read error. The chain employs TRBV6-5 and TRBJ2-3; D possibly corresponds to TRBD2 (5 bases). This CDR3 contains 15 residues. Germline V gene sequence: CDR1 MNHEY, CDR2 SVGAGI. The CDR3 loop reads CASSSSGRGTDTQYF. CDR3 DNA sequence: TGTGCCAGTAGTTCTTCGGGAAGGGGCACAGATACGCAGTATTTT.

The genes are TRBV29-1 and TRBJ2-2; a weak D match, TRBD1 (6 bases). With 4 bases removed from V and 6 bases from J, the gap between germline ends came to 9 bases. CDR1 is SQVTM and CDR2 is ANQGSEA in the germline V gene. The CDR3 runs to 12 residues. The CDR3 coding sequence is TGCAGCGTTGTCAGGGGAGCCGGGGAGCTGTTTTTT. This translates into CSVVRGAGELFF.

The rearrangement joins TRBV28 to TRBJ2-7, with D uncertain. V lost 7 bases to trimming and J lost 3 bases, with 13 bases between them. CDR1 and CDR2 (germline): MDHEN, SYDVKM. The CDR3 sequence is 13 residues long. CDR3 amino acids: CASTPAGLYEQYF. CDR3 DNA sequence: TGTGCCAGCACCCCAGCCGGGCTCTACGAGCAGTACTTC.

This sequence joins TRBV29-1 and TRBJ1-5; possibly TRBD1 for D (5 bases). The length of the CDR3 is 14 residues. Looked up from germline, CDR1 is SQVTM and CDR2 is ANQGSEA. The V end lost 1 base, the J end lost 5 bases, and 12 bases lay between the germline ends. The DNA of the CDR3 is TGCAGCGTTGAAGTAGGAGGGGAAGATCAGCCCCAGCATTTT. Encoded protein: CSVEVGGEDQPQHF.

For the CDR3, the DNA is TGCAGTGCTAGAGATCCGGCTAGCGGGGGGCCCAATGAGCAGTTCTTC. Translating it yields CSARDPASGGPNEQFF. The gene calls are TRBV20-1 and TRBJ2-1; TRBD2 agrees at 11 bases. There are 16 residues in the CDR3. CDR1 DFQATT and CDR2 SNEGSKA come from the germline V gene (reference sequence). V lost 0 bases to trimming and J lost 6 bases; unmatched junction nucleotides: 7.

This chain connects TRBV30 to TRBJ2-1; 10 nucleotides align to TRBD2. The CDR3 loop spans 17 amino acids. The junction had 12 bases not matched to a gene; V was cut back by 2 bases and J by 5 bases. Germline CDR1 is GTSNPN and CDR2 is SVGIG (reference sequence). The CDR3 reads CAWSISLLAGADNEQFF. CDR3 nucleotide sequence: TGTGCCTGGAGTATTTCCCTTCTAGCGGGAGCTGACAATGAGCAGTTCTTC.

This chain uses TRBV2 with TRBJ1-2, with TRBD1 matching over 9 bases. The J segment lost 5 bases and the V segment lost 7 bases, leaving 2 bases of the junction unmatched. This CDR3 spans 12 amino acids. Germline CDR1 is SNHLY and CDR2 is FYNNEI. CDR3 DNA sequence: TGTGCCAGCACCGGGACAGGGTATGGCTACACCTTC. The encoded protein is CASTGTGYGYTF.

V usage is TRBV20-1 and J usage is TRBJ2-7; 7 positions match TRBD1. CDR3 length: 14 amino acids. Germline lookup yields CDR1 DFQATT and CDR2 SNEGSKA (reference sequence). V was clipped by 3 bases and J by 1 base; unmatched bases: 6. CDR3 amino acids: CSASSQGLSYEQYF. The DNA for the CDR3 is TGCAGTGCTAGCTCACAGGGGTTATCCTACGAGCAGTACTTC.

The J gene is TRBJ2-3, the V gene TRBV15; D could derive from TRBD1 or TRBD2 (5 bases each). Germline V gene sequence: CDR1 LNHNV, CDR2 YYDKDF (reference sequence). Trimming shortened V by 4 bases and J by 10 bases, and 15 bases separated the two germline ends. The CDR3 loop spans 13 amino acids. The CDR3 loop is CATSTRQRAAQYF. In nucleotides, the CDR3 is TGTGCCACCAGCACCCGACAGAGGGCTGCGCAGTATTTT.

The rearrangement uses TRBV20-1 and TRBJ2-2; TRBD2 matches 7 bases. Per the germline V gene, CDR1 is DFQATT and CDR2 is SNEGSKA (reference sequence). CDR3 length: 14 residues. The junction had 8 bases not matched to a gene; V was cut back by 6 bases and J by 4 bases. DNA for the CDR3: TGCAGTGCCCCCCTCGGGAGGCGCACCGGGGAGCTGTTTTTT. Protein sequence: CSAPLGRRTGELFF.

The chain links TRBV29-1 to TRBJ2-1; D is tentatively TRBD1 or TRBD2 (6 bases each). Germline V CDR1 and CDR2: SQVTM, ANQGSEA. CDR3 length equals 15 residues. Trimming left V 6 bases short and J 0 bases short, with 15 bases between. CDR3 bases: TGCAGCGTGAGGGGGGACTTCAGCTCCTACAATGAGCAGTTCTTC. Translation: CSVRGDFSSYNEQFF.